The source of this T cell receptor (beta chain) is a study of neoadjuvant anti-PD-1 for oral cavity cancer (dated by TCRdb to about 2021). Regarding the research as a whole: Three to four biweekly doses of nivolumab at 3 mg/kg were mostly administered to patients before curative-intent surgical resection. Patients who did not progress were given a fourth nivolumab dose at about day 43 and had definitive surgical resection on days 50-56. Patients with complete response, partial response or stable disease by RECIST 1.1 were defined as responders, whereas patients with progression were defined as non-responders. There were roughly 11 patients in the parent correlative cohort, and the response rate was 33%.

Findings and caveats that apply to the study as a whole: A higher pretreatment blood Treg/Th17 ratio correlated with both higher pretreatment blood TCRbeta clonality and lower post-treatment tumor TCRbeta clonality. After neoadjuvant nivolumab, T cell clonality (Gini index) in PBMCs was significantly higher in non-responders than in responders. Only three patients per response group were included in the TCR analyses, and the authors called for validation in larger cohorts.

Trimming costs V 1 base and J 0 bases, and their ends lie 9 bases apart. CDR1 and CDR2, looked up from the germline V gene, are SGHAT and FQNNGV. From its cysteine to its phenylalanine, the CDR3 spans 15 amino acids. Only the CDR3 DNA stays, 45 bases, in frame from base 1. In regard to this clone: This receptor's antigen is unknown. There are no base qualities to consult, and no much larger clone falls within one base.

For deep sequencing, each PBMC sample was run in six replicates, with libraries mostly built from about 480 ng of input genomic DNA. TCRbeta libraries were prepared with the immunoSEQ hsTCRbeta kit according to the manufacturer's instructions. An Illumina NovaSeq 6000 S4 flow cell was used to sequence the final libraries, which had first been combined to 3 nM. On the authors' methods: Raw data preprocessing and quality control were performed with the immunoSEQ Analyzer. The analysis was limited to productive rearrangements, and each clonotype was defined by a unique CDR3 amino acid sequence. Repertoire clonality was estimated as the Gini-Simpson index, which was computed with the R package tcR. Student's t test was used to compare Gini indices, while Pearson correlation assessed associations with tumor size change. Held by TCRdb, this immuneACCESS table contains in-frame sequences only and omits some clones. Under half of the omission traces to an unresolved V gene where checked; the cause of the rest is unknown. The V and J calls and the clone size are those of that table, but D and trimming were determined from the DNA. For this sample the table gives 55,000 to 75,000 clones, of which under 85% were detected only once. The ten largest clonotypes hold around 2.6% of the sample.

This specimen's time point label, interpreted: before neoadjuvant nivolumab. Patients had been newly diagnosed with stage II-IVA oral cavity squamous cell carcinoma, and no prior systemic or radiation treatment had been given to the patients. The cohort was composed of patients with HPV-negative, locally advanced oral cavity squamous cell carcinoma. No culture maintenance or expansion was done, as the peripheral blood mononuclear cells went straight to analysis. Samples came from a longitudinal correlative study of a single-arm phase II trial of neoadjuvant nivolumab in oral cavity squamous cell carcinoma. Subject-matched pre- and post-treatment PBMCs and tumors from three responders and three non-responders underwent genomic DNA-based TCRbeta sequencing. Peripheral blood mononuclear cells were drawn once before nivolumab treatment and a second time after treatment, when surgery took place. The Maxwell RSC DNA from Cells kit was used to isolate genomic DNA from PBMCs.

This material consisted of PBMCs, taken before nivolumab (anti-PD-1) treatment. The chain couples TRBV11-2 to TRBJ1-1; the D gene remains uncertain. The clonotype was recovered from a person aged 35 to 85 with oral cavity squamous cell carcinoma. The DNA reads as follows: TGTGCCAGCAGCTTAGTTAACAGAATGAACACTGAAGCTTTCTTT. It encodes CASSLVNRMNTEAFF.